This record looks at one TCR beta chain sequence and its context. The sample belongs to a study of blood T cell repertoires in COVID-19. Germline V gene lookup returns CDR1 SGHTA and CDR2 FQGTGA. The CDR3 spans 12 residues. The V end lost 8 bases, the J end lost 1 base, and 8 bases lay between the germline ends. Some clones are missing from TCRdb's copy, which holds only in-frame ones; the method was immunoSEQ multiplex PCR. The data show roughly 400,000 clones, approximately 90% seen once. The clonotype was recovered from a woman between 40 and 50 years old who had been exposed to COVID-19. The sample comprised PBMCs or T cells enriched from blood (not recorded which). This sequence joins TRBV7-3 and TRBJ1-1; D possibly corresponds to TRBD1 (6 bases). CDR3 in amino acids: CASGTPNTEAFF. CDR3 in DNA: TGTGCCAGCGGGACACCGAACACTGAAGCTTTCTTT.